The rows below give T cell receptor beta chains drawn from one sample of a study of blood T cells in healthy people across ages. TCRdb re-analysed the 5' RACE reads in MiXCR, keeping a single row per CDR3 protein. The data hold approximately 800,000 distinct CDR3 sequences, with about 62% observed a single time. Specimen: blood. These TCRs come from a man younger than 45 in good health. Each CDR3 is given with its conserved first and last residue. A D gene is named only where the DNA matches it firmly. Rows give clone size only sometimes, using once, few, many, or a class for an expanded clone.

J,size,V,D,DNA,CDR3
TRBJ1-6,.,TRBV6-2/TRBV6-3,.,TGTGCCTCCCGGAGCCAATATTCACCCCTCCACTTT,CASRSQYSPLHF
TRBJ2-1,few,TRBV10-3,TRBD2,TGTGCCACTCGCAGCGGGGGGGCTATCAATGAGCAGTTCTTC,CATRSGGAINEQFF
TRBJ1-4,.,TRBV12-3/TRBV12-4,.,TGTGCCAGCAGCCCTGGGAGGGCAACTAATGAAAAACTGTTTTTT,CASSPGRATNEKLFF
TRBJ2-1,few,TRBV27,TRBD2,TGTGCCAGTAGTTATAGCGGGAGAGAGTTCGTGCAGTTCTTC,CASSYSGREFVQFF
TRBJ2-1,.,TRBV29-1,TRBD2,TGCAGCGTTGACCGGACTAGCGGGAGGAATGAGCAGTTCTTC,CSVDRTSGRNEQFF
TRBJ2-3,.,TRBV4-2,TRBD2,TGTGCCAGCAGCCAAGATCGACGGGGGGGCGTCTTGGATACGCAGTATTTT,CASSQDRRGGVLDTQYF
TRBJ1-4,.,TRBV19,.,TGTGCCAGTAGGCAGGGGCAGGGTGAAAAACTGTTTTTT,CASRQGQGEKLFF
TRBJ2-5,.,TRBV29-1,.,TGCAGCGTTCGGCAGGCCCTAGAAGCGACCCAGTACTTC,CSVRQALEATQYF
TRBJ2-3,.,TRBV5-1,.,TGCGCCAGCAGCCTTCTGGCGGGGCGTAGCACAGATACGCAGTATTTT,CASSLLAGRSTDTQYF
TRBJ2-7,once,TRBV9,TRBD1,TGTGCCAGCAGCGACCAGGGGGAATCATACGAGCAGTACTTC,CASSDQGESYEQYF
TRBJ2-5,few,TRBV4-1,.,TGCGCCAGCAGCCCCCAGACAGTTCAAGAGACCCAGTACTTC,CASSPQTVQETQYF
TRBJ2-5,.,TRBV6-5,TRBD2,TGTGCCAGCAGTTCCAACTACCAGGGAGGGGTGACCCAGTACTTC,CASSSNYQGGVTQYF
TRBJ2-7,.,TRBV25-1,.,TGTGCCAGCAGGGAGGAAACAAACGAGCAGTACTTC,CASREETNEQYF
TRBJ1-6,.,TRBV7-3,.,TGTGCCAGCAGCTTTGGCTGGGGGGATTCACCCCTCCACTTT,CASSFGWGDSPLHF
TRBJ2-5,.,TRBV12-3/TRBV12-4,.,TGTGCCAGCACCGGGGACCGGGCTAGGGAGCAGTACTTC,CASTGDRAREQYF
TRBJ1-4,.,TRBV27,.,TGTGCCAGCAGTTTAGCAGGGATAAATGAAAAACTGTTTTTT,CASSLAGINEKLFF
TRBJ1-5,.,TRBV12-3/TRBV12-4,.,TGTGCCAGCAGTCGGGACGGACTATATGGTCAGCCCCAGCATTTT,CASSRDGLYGQPQHF
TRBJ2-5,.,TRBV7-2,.,TGTGCCAGTAGCGTGGGGACAAACCGGTACCAAGAGACCCAGTACTTC,CASSVGTNRYQETQYF
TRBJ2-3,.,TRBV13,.,TGTGCCAGCAGCTTAGGTGTGATGTCCGATACGCAGTATTTT,CASSLGVMSDTQYF
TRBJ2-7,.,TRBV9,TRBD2,TGTGCCAGCACCCCGGGGACTAGCGTATACGAGCAGTACTTC,CASTPGTSVYEQYF
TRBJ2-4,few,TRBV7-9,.,TGTGCCAGCAGCTCGTTAGACATGGCCAAAAACATTCAGTACTTC,CASSSLDMAKNIQYF
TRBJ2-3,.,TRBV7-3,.,TGTGCCAGCAGCTTAATCCGGGACACTAACACAGATACGCAGTATTTT,CASSLIRDTNTDTQYF
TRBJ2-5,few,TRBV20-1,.,TGCAGTGCTAGAGATGGGCTAGCGAAGGATGAGACCCAGTACTTC,CSARDGLAKDETQYF
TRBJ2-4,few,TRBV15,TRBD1,TGTGCCACCAGCAGAGATCCCGCAGGGGGAATAGCCAAAAACATTCAGTACTTC,CATSRDPAGGIAKNIQYF
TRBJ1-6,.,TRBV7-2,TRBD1,TGTGCCAGCACTGAGACAGGGGAGTCACCCCTCCACTTT,CASTETGESPLHF
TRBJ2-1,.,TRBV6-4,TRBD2,TGTGCCAGCAGTGACTCAACGGGTCGGCTAGCGGGGGGTTTTAGGGATTACAATGAGCAGTTCTTC,CASSDSTGRLAGGFRDYNEQFF
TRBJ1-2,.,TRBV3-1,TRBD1,TGTGCCAGCAGCCTGCCGGGACAGGCTTGGGGCTACACCTTC,CASSLPGQAWGYTF
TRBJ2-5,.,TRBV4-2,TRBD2,TGTGCCAGCAGAGTAGCGGGGGGGCCCCTTGAGACCCAGTACTTC,CASRVAGGPLETQYF
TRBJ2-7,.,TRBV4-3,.,TGCGCCAGCAGCCAAGGGGGTTCTTCCCGCTACGAGCAGTACTTC,CASSQGGSSRYEQYF
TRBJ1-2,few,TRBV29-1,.,TGCAGCGTTGGATTGGGGGGGGCAAACTATGGCTACACCTTC,CSVGLGGANYGYTF
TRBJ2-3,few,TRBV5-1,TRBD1,TGCGCCAGCAGCGAGACAGGGTCCGTAGATACGCAGTATTTT,CASSETGSVDTQYF
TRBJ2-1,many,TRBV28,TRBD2,TGTGCCAGCAGCGGGACTAGCGGGGGCGATGAGCAGTTCTTC,CASSGTSGGDEQFF
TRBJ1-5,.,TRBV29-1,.,TGCAGCGTTGGAAGGGAGGTCAATCAGCCCCAGCATTTT,CSVGREVNQPQHF
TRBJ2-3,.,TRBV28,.,TGTGCCAGCGGGGGCGGGGATACGCAGTATTTT,CASGGGDTQYF
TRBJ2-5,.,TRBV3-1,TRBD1,TGTGCCAGCAGCCACCGGGACAGGGGGATGCAAGAGACCCAGTACTTC,CASSHRDRGMQETQYF
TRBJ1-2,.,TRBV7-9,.,TGTGCCAGCAGCAACCGCAGGGACTCAGGGGGCTACACCTTC,CASSNRRDSGGYTF
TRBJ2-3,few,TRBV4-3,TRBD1,TGCGCCAGCAGCACAGGGGTCGTAGCAGATACGCAGTATTTT,CASSTGVVADTQYF
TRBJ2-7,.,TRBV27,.,TGTGCCAGCAGTCACAACACCTACGAGCAGTACTTC,CASSHNTYEQYF
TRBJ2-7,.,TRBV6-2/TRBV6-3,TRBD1,TGTGCCAGCAGTGCCGGACAGGGGAGGGGCGAGCAGTACTTC,CASSAGQGRGEQYF
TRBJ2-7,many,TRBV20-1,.,TGCAGTGCTGGTCGACAGTACGAGCAGTACTTC,CSAGRQYEQYF